The 13 T cell receptor beta chains presented below share a single source sample, sequenced in a study of lymphopenia after photon versus proton radiotherapy (dated by TCRdb to 2018 to 2020). Library preparation employed the immunoSEQ multiplex PCR assay. TCRdb carries this immuneACCESS record with in-frame sequences only. Its versions omit some clonotypes, under half of them owing to an unresolved V gene in the studies checked, with the rest unexplained. The sample data list tens of thousands of clones, and about 89% of these were observed just once. About a tenth of the sample is held by the ten biggest clonotypes. Sequences were derived from peripheral blood, sampled from a patient treated with proton-based radiotherapy. These receptor sequences come from a man at least 80 years old with esophageal cancer.

The table lists this clone with a count of one. The V call is TRBV5-1, the J call TRBJ2-7; TRBD2 agrees at 13 bases. With V trimmed by 7 bases and J by 1 base, 8 bases remained unmatched. Germline loops: CDR1 SGHRS, CDR2 YFSETQ. The CDR3 covers 16 residues. DNA of the CDR3: TGCGCCAGCGCCGGACTAGCGGGAGACCTTTCCTACGAGCAGTACTTC. It codes for CASAGLAGDLSYEQYF.

The chain links TRBV5-8 to TRBJ2-7; D is ambiguous. This CDR3 comprises 12 residues. Per germline, CDR1 SGHTS and CDR2 YDEGEE. V was trimmed by 2 bases and J by 2 bases, leaving 5 bases between them. CDR3 region: CASSLGTYEQYF. The CDR3 region has the DNA TGTGCCAGCAGCTTAGGGACCTACGAGCAGTACTTC.

This chain links TRBV6-6 with TRBJ2-7; 9 bases match TRBD1. The germline CDR1 and CDR2 sequences are MNHNY and SVGAGI (reference sequence). CDR3 size: 15 residues. The ends lost 6 bases at V and 3 bases at J; junction bases unmatched: 9. The CDR3 DNA is TGTGCCAGCAGAGATCCGGGACAGGGTGTCTACGAGCAGTACTTC. Protein sequence: CASRDPGQGVYEQYF.

The chain has TRBV23-1 and TRBJ2-7; 9 bases fit TRBD2. TRBV23-1 is labeled an ORF, and its function is uncertain. J gave up 4 bases and V 6 bases, and 16 bases lay outside the gene matches. This CDR3 spans 17 amino acids. CDR3 protein: CASSQAGGSGSTYEQYF. CDR3 nucleotides: TGCGCCAGCAGCCAAGCGGGGGGTAGCGGGAGTACTTACGAGCAGTACTTC.

The chain is built from TRBV7-9 and TRBJ1-5, with unresolved D. The CDR3 sequence is 15 residues long. The V gene's germline CDR1 is SEHNR and CDR2 FQNEAQ (reference sequence). With 1 base removed from V and 3 bases from J, the gap between germline ends came to 10 bases. The CDR3 is CASSLGENFNQPQHF. The DNA for the CDR3 is TGTGCCAGCAGCTTAGGGGAGAACTTCAATCAGCCCCAGCATTTT.

CDR3 DNA: TGTGCCTGGAGGGATTACCGGGGATCCTACGAGCAGTACTTC. It translates to CAWRDYRGSYEQYF. The chain is built from TRBV30 and TRBJ2-7; TRBD2 is a possible D gene (5 bases). The CDR3 consists of 14 residues. V lost 3 bases and J lost 1, with 13 bases in between. Germline CDR1 reads GTSNPN; CDR2 reads SVGIG (reference sequence).

J is TRBJ2-1 and V is TRBV6-4; 9 positions agree with TRBD2. The J segment lost 9 bases and the V segment lost 8 bases, leaving 11 bases of the junction unmatched. Germline assignment: CDR1 MRHNA and CDR2 SNTAGT. CDR3 length: 14 amino acids. As DNA, the CDR3 is TGTGCCAGCCGACTAGCGGATAGGCGCGGTGAGCAGTTCTTC. It specifies CASRLADRRGEQFF.

The CDR3 is CASSLLEQGRNTIYF. DNA for the CDR3: TGTGCCAGCAGCCTTCTCGAGCAGGGCCGAAACACCATATATTTT. The genes are TRBV7-9 and TRBJ1-3; weak D call: TRBD1 (5 bases). Germline V gives CDR1 SEHNR, CDR2 FQNEAQ (reference sequence). With 5 bases removed from V and 5 bases from J, the gap between germline ends came to 16 bases. The CDR3 contains 15 residues.

In its sample, this clone was seen once. The chain has TRBV5-6 and TRBJ2-3, with unresolved D. The germline V gene has CDR1 SGHDT and CDR2 YYEEEE. CDR3 size: 13 residues. The V end lost 4 bases, the J end lost 4 bases, and 10 bases lay between the germline ends. The CDR3, as DNA: TGTGCCAGCAGCCCCGAGGTCGCAGATACGCAGTATTTT. Encoded protein: CASSPEVADTQYF.

The V gene is TRBV11-2, the J gene TRBJ2-3; weak D call: TRBD1 (6 bases). The CDR3 has 14 amino acids. The germline V gene has CDR1 SGHAT and CDR2 FQNNGV. With 1 base removed from V and 3 bases from J, the gap between germline ends came to 8 bases. The CDR3 sequence is CASSLGGHTDTQYF. The DNA for the CDR3 is TGTGCCAGCAGCTTAGGGGGACATACAGATACGCAGTATTTT.

The V gene is TRBV11-3, the J gene TRBJ2-5; 7 bases fit TRBD1. Germline V gene lookup returns CDR1 SGHNT and CDR2 YENEEA. With V trimmed by 4 bases and J by 9 bases, 11 bases remained unmatched. The CDR3 runs 14 residues. The CDR3 sequence: CASSSAYRGHPQYF. The CDR3 DNA sequence: TGTGCCAGCAGCTCCGCCTACAGGGGCCACCCCCAGTACTTC.

V gene TRBV5-1 combines with J gene TRBJ1-1; 7 bases are shared with TRBD1. With V trimmed by 1 base and J by 1 base, 7 bases remained unmatched. Germline CDR1 SGHRS, CDR2 YFSETQ. This CDR3 region has 16 residues. CDR3 amino acids: CASSLTPGQRNTEAFF. The DNA of the CDR3 is TGCGCCAGCAGCTTGACACCGGGACAGAGGAACACTGAAGCTTTCTTT.

V gene TRBV27 combines with J gene TRBJ2-7; TRBD2 aligns across 11 bases. The germline V gene encodes CDR1 MNHEY and CDR2 SMNVEV (reference sequence). Trimming took 6 bases from V and 4 from J; bases not matched to a gene: 2. This CDR3 is 13 amino acids long. The CDR3 reads CASSWTSGYEQYF. DNA for the CDR3: TGTGCCAGCAGCTGGACTAGCGGGTACGAGCAGTACTTC.